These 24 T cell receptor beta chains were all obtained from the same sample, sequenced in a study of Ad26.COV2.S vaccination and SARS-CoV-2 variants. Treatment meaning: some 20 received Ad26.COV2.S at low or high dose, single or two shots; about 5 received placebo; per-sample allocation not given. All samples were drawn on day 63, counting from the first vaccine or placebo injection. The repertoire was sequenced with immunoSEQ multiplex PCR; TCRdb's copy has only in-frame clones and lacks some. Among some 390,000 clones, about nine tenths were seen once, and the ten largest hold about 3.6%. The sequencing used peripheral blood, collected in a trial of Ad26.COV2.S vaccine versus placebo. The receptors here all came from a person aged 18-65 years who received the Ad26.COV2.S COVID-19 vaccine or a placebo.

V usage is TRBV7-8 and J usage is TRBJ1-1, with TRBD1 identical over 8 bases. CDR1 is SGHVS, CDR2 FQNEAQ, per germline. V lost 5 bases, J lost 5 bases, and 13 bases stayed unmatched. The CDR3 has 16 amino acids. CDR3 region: CASSPSSRQGTTEAFF. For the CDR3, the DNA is TGTGCCAGCAGCCCCTCTTCCCGACAGGGGACAACTGAAGCTTTCTTT.

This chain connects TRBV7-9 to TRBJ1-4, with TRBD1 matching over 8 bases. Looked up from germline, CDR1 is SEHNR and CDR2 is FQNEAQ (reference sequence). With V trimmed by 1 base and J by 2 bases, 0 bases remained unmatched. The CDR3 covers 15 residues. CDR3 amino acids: CASSLGTGTNEKLFF. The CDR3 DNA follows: TGTGCCAGCAGCTTAGGGACAGGGACTAATGAAAAACTGTTTTTT.

Here the CDR3 DNA reads TGCGCCAGCAGCTTGGGTTCTGGGACTCTTAGAGGAACTAATGAAAAACTGTTTTTT. Amino acid sequence: CASSLGSGTLRGTNEKLFF. This rearrangement joins TRBV5-1 to TRBJ1-4; D may be TRBD1 (5 bases). Germline lookup yields CDR1 SGHRS and CDR2 YFSETQ. V dropped 0 bases and J dropped 1 base, with 19 bases sitting between them. This CDR3 region has 19 residues.

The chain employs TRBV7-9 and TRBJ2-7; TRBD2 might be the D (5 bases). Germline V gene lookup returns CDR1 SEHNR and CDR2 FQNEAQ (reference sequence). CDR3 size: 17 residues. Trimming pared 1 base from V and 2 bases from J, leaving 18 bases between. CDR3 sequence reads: CASSLGPLAGETYEQYF. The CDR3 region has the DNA TGTGCCAGCAGCTTAGGTCCCCTCGCCGGGGAAACCTACGAGCAGTACTTC.

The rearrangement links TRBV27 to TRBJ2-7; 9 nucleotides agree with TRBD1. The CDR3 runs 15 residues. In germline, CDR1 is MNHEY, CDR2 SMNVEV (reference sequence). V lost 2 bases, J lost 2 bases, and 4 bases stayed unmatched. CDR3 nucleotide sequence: TGTGCCAGCAGTTTAGGGACAGGGAGTACCTACGAGCAGTACTTC. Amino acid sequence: CASSLGTGSTYEQYF.

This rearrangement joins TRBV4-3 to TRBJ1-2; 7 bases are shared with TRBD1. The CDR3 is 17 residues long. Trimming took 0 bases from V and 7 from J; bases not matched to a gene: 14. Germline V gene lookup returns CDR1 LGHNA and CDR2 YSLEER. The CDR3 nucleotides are TGCGCCAGCAGCCAAGAAATATCCGTGGCAGGGGGAAGTGGCTACACCTTC. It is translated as CASSQEISVAGGSGYTF.

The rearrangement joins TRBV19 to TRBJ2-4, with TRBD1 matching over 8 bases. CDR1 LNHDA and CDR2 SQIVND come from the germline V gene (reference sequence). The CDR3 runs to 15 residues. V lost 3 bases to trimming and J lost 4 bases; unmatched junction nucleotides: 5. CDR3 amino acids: CASSMPTGGKNIQYF. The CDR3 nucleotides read TGTGCCAGTAGTATGCCTACAGGGGGAAAAAACATTCAGTACTTC.

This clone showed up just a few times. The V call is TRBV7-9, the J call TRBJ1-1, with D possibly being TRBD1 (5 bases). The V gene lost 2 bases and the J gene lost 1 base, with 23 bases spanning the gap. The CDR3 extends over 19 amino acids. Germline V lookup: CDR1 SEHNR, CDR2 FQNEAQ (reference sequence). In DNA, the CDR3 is TGTGCCAGCAGCTTATTTCGGCGCCAACCGGGACGTTGGAACACTGAAGCTTTCTTT. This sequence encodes CASSLFRRQPGRWNTEAFF.

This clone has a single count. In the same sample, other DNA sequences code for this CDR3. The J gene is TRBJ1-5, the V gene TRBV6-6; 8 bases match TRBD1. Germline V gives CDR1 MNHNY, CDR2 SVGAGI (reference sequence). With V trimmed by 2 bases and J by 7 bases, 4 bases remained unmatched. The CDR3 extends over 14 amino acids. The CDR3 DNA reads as TGTGCCAGCAGTTACGGACAGGGTGGCCAGCCCCAGCATTTT. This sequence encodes CASSYGQGGQPQHF.

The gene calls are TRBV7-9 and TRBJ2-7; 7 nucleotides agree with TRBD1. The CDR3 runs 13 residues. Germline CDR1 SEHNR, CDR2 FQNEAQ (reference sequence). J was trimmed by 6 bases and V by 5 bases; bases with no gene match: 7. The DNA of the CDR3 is TGTGCCAGCAGCGATTACAGGGGCGGCGAGCAGTACTTC. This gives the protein CASSDYRGGEQYF.

The CDR3 DNA sequence: TGTGCCAGCAGCTTTGAGGACGGATACACTGAAGCTTTCTTT. Translation gives CASSFEDGYTEAFF. The chain combines TRBV11-1 with TRBJ1-1; D remains unclear. This CDR3 contains 14 residues. CDR1 and CDR2 (germline): SGHAT, FQDESV (reference sequence). Trimming pared 3 bases from V and 3 bases from J, leaving 11 bases between.

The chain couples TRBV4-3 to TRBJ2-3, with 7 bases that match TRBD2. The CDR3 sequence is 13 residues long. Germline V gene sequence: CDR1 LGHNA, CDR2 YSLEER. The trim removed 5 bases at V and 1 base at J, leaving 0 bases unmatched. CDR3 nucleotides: TGCGCCAGCAGCAGCGGGGGCACAGATACGCAGTATTTT. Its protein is CASSSGGTDTQYF.

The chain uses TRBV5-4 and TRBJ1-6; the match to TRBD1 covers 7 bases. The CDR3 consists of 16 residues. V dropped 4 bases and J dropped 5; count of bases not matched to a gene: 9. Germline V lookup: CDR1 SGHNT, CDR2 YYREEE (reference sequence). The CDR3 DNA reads TGTGCCAGCAGCCCCCGGGCAGGGGGGGATAATTCACCCCTCCACTTT. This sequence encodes CASSPRAGGDNSPLHF. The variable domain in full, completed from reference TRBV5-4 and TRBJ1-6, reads ETGVTQSPTHLIKTRGQQVTLRCSSQSGHNTVSWYQQALGQGPQFIFQYYREEENGRGNFPPRFSGLQFPNYSSELNVNALELDDSALYLCASSPRAGGDNSPLHFGNGTRLTVT.

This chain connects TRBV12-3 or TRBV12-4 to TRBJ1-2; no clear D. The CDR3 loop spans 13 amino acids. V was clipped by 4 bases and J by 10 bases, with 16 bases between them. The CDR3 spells CASSSSARKDYTF. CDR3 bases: TGTGCCAGCAGTTCATCCGCCCGGAAGGACTACACCTTC.

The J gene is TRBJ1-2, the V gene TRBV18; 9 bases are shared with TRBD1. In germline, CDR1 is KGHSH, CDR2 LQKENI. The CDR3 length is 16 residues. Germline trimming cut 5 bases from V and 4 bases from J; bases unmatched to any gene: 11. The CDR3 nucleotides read TGTGCCAGCTCAAACACAGGGGGCCTAGCGGTCTATGGCTACACCTTC. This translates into CASSNTGGLAVYGYTF.

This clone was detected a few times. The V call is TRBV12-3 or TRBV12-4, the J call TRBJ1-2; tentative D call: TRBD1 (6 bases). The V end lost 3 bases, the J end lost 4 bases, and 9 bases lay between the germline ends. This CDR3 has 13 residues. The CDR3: CASSLTGLYGYTF. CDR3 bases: TGTGCCAGCAGTTTGACAGGACTCTATGGCTACACCTTC.

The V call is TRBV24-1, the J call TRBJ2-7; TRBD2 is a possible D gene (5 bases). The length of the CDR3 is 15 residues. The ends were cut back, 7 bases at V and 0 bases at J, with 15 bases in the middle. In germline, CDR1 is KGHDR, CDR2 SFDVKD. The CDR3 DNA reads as TGTGCCACCAGGATAGCGAGGGAAAGCTCCTACGAGCAGTACTTC. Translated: CATRIARESSYEQYF.

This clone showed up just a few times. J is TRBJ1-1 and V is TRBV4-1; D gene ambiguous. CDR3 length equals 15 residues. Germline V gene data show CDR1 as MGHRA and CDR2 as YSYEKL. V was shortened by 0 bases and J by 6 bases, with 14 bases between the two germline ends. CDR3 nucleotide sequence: TGCGCCAGCAGCCAAGATCACAGAGTTGGGGCTGAAGCTTTCTTT. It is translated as CASSQDHRVGAEAFF.

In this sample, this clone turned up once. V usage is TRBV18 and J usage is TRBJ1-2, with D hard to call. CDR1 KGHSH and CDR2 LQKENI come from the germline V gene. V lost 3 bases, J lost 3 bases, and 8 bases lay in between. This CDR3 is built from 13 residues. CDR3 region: CASSPGSDYGYTF. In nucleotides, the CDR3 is TGTGCCAGCTCACCGGGGAGTGACTATGGCTACACCTTC.

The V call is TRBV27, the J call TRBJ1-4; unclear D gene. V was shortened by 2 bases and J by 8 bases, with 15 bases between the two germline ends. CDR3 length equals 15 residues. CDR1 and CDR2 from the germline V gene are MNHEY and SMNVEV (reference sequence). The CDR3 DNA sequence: TGTGCCAGCAGTTTACGAGGCGGACGTGGCGAAAAACTGTTTTTT. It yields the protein CASSLRGGRGEKLFF.

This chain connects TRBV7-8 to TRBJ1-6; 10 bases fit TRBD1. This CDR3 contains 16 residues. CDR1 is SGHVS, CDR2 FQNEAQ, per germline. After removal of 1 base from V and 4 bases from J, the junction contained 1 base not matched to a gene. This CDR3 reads CASSLGDRGYNSPLHF. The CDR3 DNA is TGTGCCAGCAGCTTAGGGGACAGGGGTTATAATTCACCCCTCCACTTT.

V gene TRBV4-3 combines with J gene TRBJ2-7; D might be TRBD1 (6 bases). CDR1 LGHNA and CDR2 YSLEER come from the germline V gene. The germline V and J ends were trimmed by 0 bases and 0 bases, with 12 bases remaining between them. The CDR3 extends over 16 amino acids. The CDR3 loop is CASSQDKGESSYEQYF. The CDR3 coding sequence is TGCGCCAGCAGCCAAGATAAGGGGGAGAGCTCCTACGAGCAGTACTTC.

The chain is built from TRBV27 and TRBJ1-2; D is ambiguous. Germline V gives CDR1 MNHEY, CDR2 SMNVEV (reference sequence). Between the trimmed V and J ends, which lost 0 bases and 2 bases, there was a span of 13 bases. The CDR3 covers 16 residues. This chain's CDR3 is CASSLSSDGLNYGYTF. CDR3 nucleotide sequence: TGTGCCAGCAGTTTATCGTCGGACGGATTAAACTATGGCTACACCTTC.

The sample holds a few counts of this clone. The CDR3 DNA reads TGTGCCAGCAGGGGTCTTACCTACGAGCAGTACTTC. The encoded protein is CASRGLTYEQYF. The chain links TRBV11-2 to TRBJ2-7; no definite D call. The CDR3 contains 12 residues. Germline V CDR1 and CDR2: SGHAT, FQNNGV. The ends were cut back, 6 bases at V and 2 bases at J, with 8 bases in the middle.